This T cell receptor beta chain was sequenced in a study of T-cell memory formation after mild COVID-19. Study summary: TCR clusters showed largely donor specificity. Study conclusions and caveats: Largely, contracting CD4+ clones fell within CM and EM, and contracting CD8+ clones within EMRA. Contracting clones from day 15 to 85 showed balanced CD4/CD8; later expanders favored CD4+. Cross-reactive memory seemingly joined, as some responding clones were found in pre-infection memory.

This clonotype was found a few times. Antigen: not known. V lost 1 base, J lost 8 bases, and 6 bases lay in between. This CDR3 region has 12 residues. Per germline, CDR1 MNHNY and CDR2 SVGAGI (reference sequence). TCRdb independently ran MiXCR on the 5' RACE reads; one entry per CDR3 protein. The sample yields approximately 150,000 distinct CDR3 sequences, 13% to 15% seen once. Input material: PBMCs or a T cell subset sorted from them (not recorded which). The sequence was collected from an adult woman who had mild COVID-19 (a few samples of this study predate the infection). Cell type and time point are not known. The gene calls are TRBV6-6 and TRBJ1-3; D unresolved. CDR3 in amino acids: CASSYFRDTIYF. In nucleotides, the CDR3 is TGTGCCAGCAGTTACTTCCGGGACACCATATATTTT.